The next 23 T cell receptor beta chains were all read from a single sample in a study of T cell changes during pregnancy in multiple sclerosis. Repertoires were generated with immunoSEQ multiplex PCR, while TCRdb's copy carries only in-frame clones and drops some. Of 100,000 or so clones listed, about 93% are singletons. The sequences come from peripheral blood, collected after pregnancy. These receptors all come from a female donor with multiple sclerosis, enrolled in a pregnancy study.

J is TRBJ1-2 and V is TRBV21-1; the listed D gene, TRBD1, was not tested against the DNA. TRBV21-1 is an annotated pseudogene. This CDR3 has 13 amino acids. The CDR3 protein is CASSKGGPGGYTF. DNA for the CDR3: TGTGCCAGCAGCAAAGGGGGCCCGGGCGGCTACACCTTC.

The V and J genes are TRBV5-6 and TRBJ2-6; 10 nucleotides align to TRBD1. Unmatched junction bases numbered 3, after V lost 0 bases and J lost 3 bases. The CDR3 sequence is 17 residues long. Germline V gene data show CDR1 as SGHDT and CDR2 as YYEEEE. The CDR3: CASSLEGTGVGANVLTF. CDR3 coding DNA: TGTGCCAGCAGCTTGGAAGGGACAGGGGTTGGGGCCAACGTCCTGACTTTC.

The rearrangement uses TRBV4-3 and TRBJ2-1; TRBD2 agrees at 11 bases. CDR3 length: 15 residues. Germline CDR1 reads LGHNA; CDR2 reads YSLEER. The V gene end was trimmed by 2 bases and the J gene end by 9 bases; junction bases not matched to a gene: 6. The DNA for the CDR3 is TGCGCCAGCAGCCAAAGTCCTAGCGGGAGGCCTGAGCAGTTCTTC. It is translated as CASSQSPSGRPEQFF.

CDR3 sequence (DNA): TGCGCCAGCAGCCCCGGACAGGGGGCTAACTATGGCTACACCTTC. It yields the protein CASSPGQGANYGYTF. The gene calls are TRBV4-1 and TRBJ1-2, with 10 bases lining up with TRBD1. The germline CDR1 and CDR2 sequences are MGHRA and YSYEKL. The CDR3 is 15 residues long. After removal of 4 bases from V and 0 bases from J, the junction contained 2 bases not matched to a gene.

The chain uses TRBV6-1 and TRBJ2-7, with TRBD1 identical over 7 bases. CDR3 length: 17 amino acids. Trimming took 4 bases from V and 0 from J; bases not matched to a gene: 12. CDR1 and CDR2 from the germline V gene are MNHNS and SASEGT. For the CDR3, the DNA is TGTGCCAGCAGTGCCCTCGGGACAGCCTGGGGCTCCTACGAGCAGTACTTC. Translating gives CASSALGTAWGSYEQYF.

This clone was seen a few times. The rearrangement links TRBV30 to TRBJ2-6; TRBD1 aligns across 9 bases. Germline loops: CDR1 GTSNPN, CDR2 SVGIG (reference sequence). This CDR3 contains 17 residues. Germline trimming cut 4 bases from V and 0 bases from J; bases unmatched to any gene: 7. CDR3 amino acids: CAWMRTGVVSGANVLTF. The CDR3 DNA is TGTGCCTGGATGAGGACAGGGGTTGTCTCTGGGGCCAACGTCCTGACTTTC.

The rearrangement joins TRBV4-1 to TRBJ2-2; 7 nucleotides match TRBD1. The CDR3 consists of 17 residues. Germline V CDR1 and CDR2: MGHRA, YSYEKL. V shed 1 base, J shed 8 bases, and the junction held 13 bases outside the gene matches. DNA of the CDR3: TGCGCCAGCAGCCAAGCCCGACAGGGCTTGGTTCTGGGGGAGCTGTTTTTT. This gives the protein CASSQARQGLVLGELFF.

Here the CDR3 reads CASSPRAGGLADSNTGELFF. CDR3 DNA sequence: TGCGCCAGCAGCCCTAGGGCAGGGGGACTAGCGGATTCGAACACCGGGGAGCTGTTTTTT. V and J are TRBV10-1 and TRBJ2-2; TRBD2 matches 11 bases. Germline values: CDR1 WNHNN, CDR2 SYGVQD (reference sequence). V shed 6 bases, J shed 0 bases, and the junction held 15 bases outside the gene matches. The CDR3 sequence is 20 residues long.

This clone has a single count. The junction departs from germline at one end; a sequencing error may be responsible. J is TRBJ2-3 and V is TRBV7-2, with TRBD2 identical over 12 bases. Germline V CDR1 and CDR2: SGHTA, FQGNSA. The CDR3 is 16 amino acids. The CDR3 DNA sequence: TGTGCCGGCAGCCACGGGACTAGCGGGAGCACAGATACGCAGTATTTT. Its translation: CAGSHGTSGSTDTQYF. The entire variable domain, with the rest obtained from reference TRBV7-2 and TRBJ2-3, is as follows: GAGVSQSPSNKVTEKGKDVELRCDPISGHTALYWYRQSLGQGLEFLIYFQGNSAPDKSGLPSDRFSAERTGGSVSTLTIQRTQQEDSAVYLCAGSHGTSGSTDTQYFGPGTRLTVL.

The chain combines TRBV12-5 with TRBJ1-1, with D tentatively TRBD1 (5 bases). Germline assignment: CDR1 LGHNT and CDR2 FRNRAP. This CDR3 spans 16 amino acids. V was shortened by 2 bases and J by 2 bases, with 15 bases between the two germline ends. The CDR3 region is CASGLPLVRANTEAFF. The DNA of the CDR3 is TGTGCTAGTGGTTTGCCCCTCGTCAGGGCCAACACTGAAGCTTTCTTT.

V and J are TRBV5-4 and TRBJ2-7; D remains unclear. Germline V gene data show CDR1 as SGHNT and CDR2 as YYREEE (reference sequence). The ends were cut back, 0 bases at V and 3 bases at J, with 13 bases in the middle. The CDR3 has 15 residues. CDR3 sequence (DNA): TGTGCCAGCAGCTTGGGGCCCCGAAACCACTACGAGCAGTACTTC. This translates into CASSLGPRNHYEQYF.

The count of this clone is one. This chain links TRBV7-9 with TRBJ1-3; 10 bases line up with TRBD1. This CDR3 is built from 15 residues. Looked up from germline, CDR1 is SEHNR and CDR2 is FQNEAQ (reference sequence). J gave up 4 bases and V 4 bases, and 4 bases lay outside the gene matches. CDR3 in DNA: TGTGCCAGCAGCTCCGGACAGGGGGAGGGAAACACCATATATTTT. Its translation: CASSSGQGEGNTIYF.

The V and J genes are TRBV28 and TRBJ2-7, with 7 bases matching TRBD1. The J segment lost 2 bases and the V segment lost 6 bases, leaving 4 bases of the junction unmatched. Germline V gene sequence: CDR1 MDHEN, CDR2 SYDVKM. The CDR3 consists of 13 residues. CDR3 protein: CASRGQTTYEQYF. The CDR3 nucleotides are TGTGCCAGCAGGGGACAGACCACCTACGAGCAGTACTTC.

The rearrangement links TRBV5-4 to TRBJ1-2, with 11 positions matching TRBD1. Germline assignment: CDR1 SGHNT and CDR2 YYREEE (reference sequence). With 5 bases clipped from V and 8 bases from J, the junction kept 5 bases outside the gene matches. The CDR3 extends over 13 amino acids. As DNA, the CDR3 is TGTGCCAGCAGAGGACAGGGGGCGGGGGGCTACACCTTC. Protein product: CASRGQGAGGYTF.

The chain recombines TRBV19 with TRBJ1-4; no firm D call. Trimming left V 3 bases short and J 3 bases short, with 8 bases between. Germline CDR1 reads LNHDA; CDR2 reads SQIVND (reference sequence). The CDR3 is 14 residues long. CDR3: CASSMGGPNEKLFF. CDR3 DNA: TGTGCCAGTAGTATGGGAGGCCCTAATGAAAAACTGTTTTTT. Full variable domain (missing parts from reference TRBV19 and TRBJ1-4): DGGITQSPKYLFRKEGQNVTLSCEQNLNHDAMYWYRQDPGQGLRLIYYSQIVNDFQKGDIAEGYSVSREKKESFPLTVTSAQKNPTAFYLCASSMGGPNEKLFFGSGTQLSVL.

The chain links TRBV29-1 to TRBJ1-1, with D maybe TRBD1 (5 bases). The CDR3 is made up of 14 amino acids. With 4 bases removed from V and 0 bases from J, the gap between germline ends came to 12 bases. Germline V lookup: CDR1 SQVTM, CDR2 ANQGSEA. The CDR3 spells CSVGGAALNTEAFF. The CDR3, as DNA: TGCAGCGTTGGTGGGGCAGCCCTGAACACTGAAGCTTTCTTT.

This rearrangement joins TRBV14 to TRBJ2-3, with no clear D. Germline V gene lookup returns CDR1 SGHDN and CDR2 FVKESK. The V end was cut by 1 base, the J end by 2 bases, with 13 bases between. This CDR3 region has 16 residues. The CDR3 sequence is CASSQVSGRITDTQYF. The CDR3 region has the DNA TGTGCCAGCAGCCAAGTATCAGGTCGGATCACAGATACGCAGTATTTT.

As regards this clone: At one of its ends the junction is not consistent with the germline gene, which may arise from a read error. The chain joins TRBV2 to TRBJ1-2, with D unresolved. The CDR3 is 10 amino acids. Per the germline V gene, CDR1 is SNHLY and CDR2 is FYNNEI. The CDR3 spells CASSEFWPSF. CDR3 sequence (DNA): TGTGCCAGCAGTGAATTCTGGCCTTCCTTC. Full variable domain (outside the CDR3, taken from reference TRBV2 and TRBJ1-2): EPEVTQTPSHQVTQMGQEVILRCVPISNHLYFYWYRQILGQKVEFLVSFYNNEISEKSEIFDDQFSVERPDGSNFTLKIRSTKLEDSAMYFCASSEFWPSFGSGTRLTVV.

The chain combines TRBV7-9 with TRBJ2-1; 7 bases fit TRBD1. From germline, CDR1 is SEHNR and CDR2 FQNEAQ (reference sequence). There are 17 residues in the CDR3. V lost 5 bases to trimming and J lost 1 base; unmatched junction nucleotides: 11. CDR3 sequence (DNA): TGTGCCAGCAGCCCTCGATTGGACAGGACATCCTACAATGAGCAGTTCTTC. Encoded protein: CASSPRLDRTSYNEQFF.

Here the CDR3 reads CASNSGNYGYTF. As DNA, the CDR3 is TGTGCCAGCAATAGCGGAAACTATGGCTACACCTTC. V is TRBV6-6 and J is TRBJ1-2; the D is unclear. Germline V gene sequence: CDR1 MNHNY, CDR2 SVGAGI (reference sequence). This CDR3 comprises 12 residues. With 7 bases removed from V and 2 bases from J, the gap between germline ends came to 8 bases.

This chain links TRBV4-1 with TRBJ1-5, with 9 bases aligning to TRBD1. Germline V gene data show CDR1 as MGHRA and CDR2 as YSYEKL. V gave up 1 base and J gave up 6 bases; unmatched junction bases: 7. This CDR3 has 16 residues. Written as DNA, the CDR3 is TGCGCCAGCAGCCAAGTTCAGACAGGGGGTTCTCAGCCCCAGCATTTT. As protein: CASSQVQTGGSQPQHF.

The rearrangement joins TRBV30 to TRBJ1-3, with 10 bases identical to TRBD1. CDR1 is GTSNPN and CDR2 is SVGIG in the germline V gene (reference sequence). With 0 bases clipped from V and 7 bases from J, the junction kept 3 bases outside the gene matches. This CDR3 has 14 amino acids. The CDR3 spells CAWSVGTGANTIYF. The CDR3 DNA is TGTGCCTGGAGTGTGGGGACAGGGGCGAACACCATATATTTT.

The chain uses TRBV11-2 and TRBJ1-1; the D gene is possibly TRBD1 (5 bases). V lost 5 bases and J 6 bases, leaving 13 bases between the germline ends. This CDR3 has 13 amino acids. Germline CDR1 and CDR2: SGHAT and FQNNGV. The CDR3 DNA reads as TGTGCCAGCAGCCGTGAAACCAGGGCTGAAGCTTTCTTT. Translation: CASSRETRAEAFF.